This T cell receptor beta chain originates from a study of vaccination effects on CD4 cells after COVID-19. ViraFEST expansion of antigen-specific CD4+ T cells with viral peptide pools preceded sequencing. Culture proceeded for more than 8 days, and CD4+ T cells were then isolated. The vaccine given was either BNT162b2 or mRNA-1273, in two doses. Using immunoSEQ multiplex PCR, the repertoire was profiled, and TCRdb retains in-frame clones only, with some absent. The table has around 25,000 clones, roughly 81% seen once. Comments on this clone: Its matching antigen is unknown.

The sample was CD4+ T cells from PBMCs cultured with SARS-CoV-2 spike peptides, taken after COVID-19 vaccination. The clonotype comes from a human donor who received a COVID-19 vaccine. Some clones in this sample may be carry-over from other donors' samples.

CDR3 region: CAWSDQGNQPQHF. CDR3 DNA: TGTGCCTGGAGTGATCAGGGGAATCAGCCCCAGCATTTT. The chain uses TRBV30 and TRBJ1-5, with D perhaps TRBD1 (6 bases). The CDR3 covers 13 residues. Germline CDR1 GTSNPN, CDR2 SVGIG (reference sequence). V shed 1 base and J shed 4 bases, with 8 bases lying between them.